These T cell receptor beta chains were read from a single sample in a study of radiation and T cells in renal cell carcinoma. The protocol was immunoSEQ multiplex PCR, while the TCRdb copy is restricted to in-frame clones and leaves out a portion. The sample consists of 18,000 or so clones, around 55% of them appearing once. Sequenced here: tumor tissue, sampled from a patient whose treatment included radiotherapy and nephrectomy. Receptors were obtained from a man between 45 and 60 years old with renal cell carcinoma. Both conserved end residues are part of each CDR3. Fields, in order: CDR3 protein, CDR3 DNA, clone size, J gene, D gene, V gene. A D gene is named only where the DNA matches it firmly. Clone size is stated in some rows and not others, as once, few, many or a class when expanded.

CASSKGAGYEQYF TGTGCCAGCAGCAAAGGGGCGGGATACGAGCAGTACTTC few TRBJ2-7 - TRBV21-1
CASSDARRGRQFF TGTGCCAGCAGTGATGCTCGTAGAGGTCGACAGTTCTTC - TRBJ2-1 - TRBV6-1
CASSLQGFGAATQYF TGTGCCAGCAGCTTACAGGGGTTCGGGGCGGCTACGCAGTATTTT - TRBJ2-3 - TRBV7-3
CASSLGNRVQPQHF TGTGCCAGCAGTTTAGGGAACAGGGTCCAGCCCCAGCATTTT few TRBJ1-5 - TRBV28
CASSRWAFQPQHF TGTGCCAGCAGTCGGTGGGCCTTTCAGCCCCAGCATTTT - TRBJ1-5 - TRBV28
CASSYSAGGIPGELFF TGTGCCAGCAGTTACTCGGCGGGGGGGATCCCCGGGGAGCTGTTTTTT - TRBJ2-2 TRBD2 TRBV6-5
CASRVAQARYGYTF TGCGCCAGCAGGGTGGCGCAGGCTCGGTATGGCTACACCTTC - TRBJ1-2 - TRBV5-1
CASSYSPPSRYNEQFF TGTGCCAGCAGTTACTCTCCCCCGTCCCGCTACAATGAGCAGTTCTTC few TRBJ2-1 - TRBV6-5
CASNIPGYGYTF TGCGCCAGCAACATCCCCGGCTATGGCTACACCTTC - TRBJ1-2 - TRBV5-1
CASSPRTGVNTEAFF TGTGCCAGTAGTCCACGGACAGGGGTGAACACTGAAGCTTTCTTT few TRBJ1-1 TRBD1 TRBV19
CASTQRLLSYNEQFF TGTGCCAGCACCCAGAGGCTATTGTCCTACAATGAGCAGTTCTTC few TRBJ2-1 - TRBV27
CASTPWGTGANVLTF TGTGCCAGCACCCCATGGGGAACTGGGGCCAACGTCCTGACTTTC - TRBJ2-6 - TRBV27
CASSDSGLALDTDTQYF TGTGCCAGCAGTGACTCTGGGCTAGCACTGGACACAGATACGCAGTATTTT - TRBJ2-3 - TRBV6-4
CSGNTGTGELFF TGCAGCGGCAACACAGGGACCGGGGAGCTGTTTTTT - TRBJ2-2 - TRBV29-1
CASSQGRAGGADTQYF TGCGCCAGCAGCCAAGGGAGGGCGGGAGGTGCAGATACGCAGTATTTT - TRBJ2-3 TRBD2 TRBV4-1
CASSVSPAAYEQYF TGTGCCAGTAGTGTCTCCCCAGCGGCCTACGAGCAGTACTTC few TRBJ2-7 - TRBV19
CASRRDYVNEKLFF TGTGCCAGCAGAAGGGACTACGTAAATGAAAAACTGTTTTTT - TRBJ1-4 - TRBV2
CASSFQGATEAFF TGCGCCAGCAGCTTTCAGGGTGCGACTGAAGCTTTCTTT - TRBJ1-1 - TRBV5-1
CASTPTGGVGTEAFF TGTGCCAGTACCCCGACAGGGGGCGTTGGTACTGAAGCTTTCTTT few TRBJ1-1 TRBD1 TRBV19
CASSTNLNTEAFF TGTGCCAGCAGTACCAACTTGAACACTGAAGCTTTCTTT - TRBJ1-1 - TRBV6-5
CASSLYLGRGNTEAFF TGTGCCAGCAGTTTATATTTAGGGAGGGGGAACACTGAAGCTTTCTTT - TRBJ1-1 - TRBV27
CASSRDDYYGYTF TGTGCCAGCAGTCGAGACGATTACTATGGCTACACCTTC medium-sized TRBJ1-2 - TRBV7-9
CASSLDRNNYGYTF TGTGCCAGCAGCTTGGACAGAAATAACTATGGCTACACCTTC - TRBJ1-2 - TRBV5-4
CASSYRVSGEGTQYF TGTGCCAGCAGTTACCGGGTTTCCGGGGAGGGGACCCAGTACTTC - TRBJ2-5 TRBD2 TRBV6-5
CASSRQLAGGAGANVLTF TGTGCCAGCAGTCGTCAACTAGCGGGAGGAGCTGGGGCCAACGTCCTGACTTTC few TRBJ2-6 TRBD2 TRBV14
CASSILGLGETQYF TGTGCCAGCAGTATTTTAGGACTAGGGGAGACCCAGTACTTC - TRBJ2-5 TRBD2 TRBV6-5
CASRDTGDVHEQYF TGTGCCAGCAGGGACACAGGGGACGTACACGAGCAGTACTTC few TRBJ2-7 TRBD1 TRBV7-9
CASSDSRAQSGPLSTDTQYF TGTGCCAGCAGTGACTCGAGAGCTCAATCGGGCCCGTTGAGCACAGATACGCAGTATTTT - TRBJ2-3 - TRBV6-4
CASSPGDAVYEQYF TGTGCCAGCTCACCAGGGGACGCTGTCTACGAGCAGTACTTC few TRBJ2-7 - TRBV18
CASAGLAGEQYF TGTGCCAGTGCGGGACTAGCGGGCGAGCAGTACTTC - TRBJ2-7 TRBD2 TRBV2
CASSTVSGNTIYF TGTGCCAGCAGCACGGTATCTGGAAACACCATATATTTT - TRBJ1-3 - TRBV7-2
CASSLRQELGAFF TGTGCCAGCAGTCTCCGACAGGAACTAGGAGCTTTCTTT - TRBJ1-1 - TRBV28
CASSLYQGAVTEAFF TGTGCCAGCAGTTTATATCAGGGGGCTGTCACTGAAGCTTTCTTT - TRBJ1-1 TRBD1 TRBV6-1
CASSLPGLGYTF TGTGCCAGCAGCTTGCCAGGGCTTGGCTACACCTTC few TRBJ1-2 - TRBV5-4
CASGDLRGGDEQFF TGTGCCAGCGGGGACCTCAGGGGTGGGGATGAGCAGTTCTTC - TRBJ2-1 - TRBV27
CASSLSLTQYF TGTGCCAGCAGCCTATCTCTGACCCAGTACTTC - TRBJ2-5 - TRBV6-1
CASSPGAVGAFF TGCGCCAGCAGCCCGGGCGCCGTGGGAGCTTTCTTT few TRBJ1-1 - TRBV5-1
CASRDRERYEQYF TGTGCCAGCAGGGACAGGGAAAGGTACGAGCAGTACTTC - TRBJ2-7 TRBD1 TRBV2
CASSTTSSGGNEQFF TGTGCCAGCAGCACAACTTCTAGCGGGGGAAATGAGCAGTTCTTC - TRBJ2-1 TRBD2 TRBV11-2
CASSGQGAGTDTQYF TGTGCCAGCAGTGGACAGGGGGCTGGCACAGATACGCAGTATTTT - TRBJ2-3 TRBD1 TRBV6-1
CASSLGPGLSSGNTIYF TGTGCCAGCAGCTTAGGCCCAGGGCTAAGCTCTGGAAACACCATATATTTT - TRBJ1-3 - TRBV7-6
CASSPGDRGYIQYF TGCGCCAGCAGCCCCGGGGACAGGGGATACATTCAGTACTTC - TRBJ2-4 TRBD1 TRBV4-3
CASTKTLNTEAFF TGTGCCAGCACGAAGACCCTGAACACTGAAGCTTTCTTT - TRBJ1-1 - TRBV6-5
CASSPGTSSTDTQYF TGTGCCAGTAGTCCCGGGACTTCTAGCACAGATACGCAGTATTTT - TRBJ2-3 - TRBV19
CSVGEQETQYF TGCAGCGTTGGGGAGCAAGAGACCCAGTACTTC - TRBJ2-5 - TRBV29-1
CASRVSTDTQYF TGTGCCAGCAGGGTAAGCACAGATACGCAGTATTTT - TRBJ2-3 - TRBV6-1
CASSLGASAFQETQYF TGTGCCAGCAGCTTGGGGGCGAGCGCCTTCCAAGAGACCCAGTACTTC - TRBJ2-5 - TRBV5-5
CASSPPMTGYDEQYF TGTGCCAGCTCACCACCTATGACAGGGTATGACGAGCAGTACTTC few TRBJ2-7 TRBD1 TRBV18
CASISLDRVEGKGYTF TGTGCCAGCATTAGTTTAGACAGGGTCGAAGGTAAAGGCTACACCTTC - TRBJ1-2 TRBD1 TRBV7-9
CASSVLLDNEQFF TGTGCCAGCAGCGTATTGTTAGACAACGAGCAGTTCTTC few TRBJ2-1 - TRBV9
CASTPGGGIETEAFF TGTGCCAGCACCCCTGGGGGAGGGATTGAAACTGAAGCTTTCTTT - TRBJ1-1 - TRBV21-1
CASSKDGYTEAFF TGTGCCAGCAGTAAGGACGGTTACACTGAAGCTTTCTTT few TRBJ1-1 - TRBV6-4
CASSPGGSGTQETQYF TGCGCCAGCAGCCCCGGCGGCAGCGGGACGCAAGAGACCCAGTACTTC - TRBJ2-5 TRBD2 TRBV5-1
CASSLGGYDYEQYF TGCGCCAGCAGCTTGGGAGGGTACGACTACGAGCAGTACTTC - TRBJ2-7 - TRBV5-1
CASNTHMNTEAFF TGTGCCAGCAATACTCACATGAACACTGAAGCTTTCTTT - TRBJ1-1 - TRBV25-1
CASSVGSGAQETQYF TGTGCCAGCAGTGTGGGGAGCGGGGCCCAAGAGACCCAGTACTTC few TRBJ2-5 TRBD2 TRBV2
CASSPIVNTEAFF TGCGCCAGCAGCCCTATAGTGAACACTGAAGCTTTCTTT medium-sized TRBJ1-1 - TRBV5-1
CASSISIQETQYF TGTGCCAGTAGTATCAGCATCCAAGAGACCCAGTACTTC once TRBJ2-5 - TRBV19
CASSLKGGSMNTEAFF TGTGCCAGCAGCTTAAAGGGTGGGTCCATGAACACTGAAGCTTTCTTT few TRBJ1-1 - TRBV7-6
CASSPVVSGGAEDTQYF TGTGCCAGCTCACCAGTAGTAAGCGGGGGGGCCGAAGATACGCAGTATTTT - TRBJ2-3 TRBD2 TRBV18